This T cell receptor (beta chain) was sequenced during a study of T cells after posttransplantation cyclophosphamide. Generated by immunoSEQ multiplex PCR, the TCRdb table keeps only in-frame clones and is missing some. The profile shows some 10,000 clones, approximately 81% of them singletons. As regards this clone: Antigen unknown.

A marrow graft followed busulfan-fludarabine conditioning, with cyclophosphamide on days +3 and +4. Study results and limitations: Donor-recipient repertoire similarity was low at 1-2 months, rising over year one. Recipient CMV seropositivity and CMV reactivation strongly tracked TRB clonality.

Per the germline V gene, CDR1 is MGHRA and CDR2 is YSYEKL. The CDR3 sequence is 15 residues long. The V and J ends lost 4 bases and 3 bases respectively, with 13 bases between them. Specimen: PBMCs, collected after allogeneic stem cell transplant with posttransplant cyclophosphamide. V gene TRBV4-1 combines with J gene TRBJ1-5; D not certain. The TCR was taken from a female patient aged 50-59 years who received an allogeneic stem cell transplant from a related donor, was CMV-positive, and had no GVHD. The graft donor may be the source of some T cells. The CDR3, as DNA: TGCGCCAGCAGCCGAGTACAGTCAGACAATCAGCCCCAGCATTTT. Translating it yields CASSRVQSDNQPQHF.